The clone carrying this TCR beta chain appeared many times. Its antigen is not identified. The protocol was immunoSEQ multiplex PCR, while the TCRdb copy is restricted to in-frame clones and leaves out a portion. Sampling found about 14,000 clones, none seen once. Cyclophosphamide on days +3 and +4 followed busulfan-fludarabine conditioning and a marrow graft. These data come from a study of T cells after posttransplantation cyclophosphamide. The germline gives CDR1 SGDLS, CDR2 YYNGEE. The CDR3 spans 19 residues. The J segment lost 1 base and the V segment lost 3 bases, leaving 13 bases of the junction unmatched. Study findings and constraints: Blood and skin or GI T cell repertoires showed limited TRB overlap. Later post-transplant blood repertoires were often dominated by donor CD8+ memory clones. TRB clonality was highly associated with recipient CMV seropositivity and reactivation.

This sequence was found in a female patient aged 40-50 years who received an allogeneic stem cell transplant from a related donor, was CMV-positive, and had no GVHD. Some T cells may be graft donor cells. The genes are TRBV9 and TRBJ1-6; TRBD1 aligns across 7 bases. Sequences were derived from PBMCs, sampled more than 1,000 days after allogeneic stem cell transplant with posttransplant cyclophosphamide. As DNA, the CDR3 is TGTGCCAGCAGCGCCGGAGGGGGCTACGCCGCTTCCTATAATTCACCCCTCCACTTT. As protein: CASSAGGGYAASYNSPLHF.